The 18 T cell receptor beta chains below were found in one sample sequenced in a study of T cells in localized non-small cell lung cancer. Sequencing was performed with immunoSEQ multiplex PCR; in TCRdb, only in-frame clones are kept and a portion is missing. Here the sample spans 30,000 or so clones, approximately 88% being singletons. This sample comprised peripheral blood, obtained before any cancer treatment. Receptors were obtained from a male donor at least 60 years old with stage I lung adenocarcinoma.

CDR3 in amino acids: CASGGTSGTGELFF. The CDR3 DNA follows: TGTGCCAGCGGCGGGACTAGCGGAACCGGGGAGCTGTTTTTT. This rearrangement joins TRBV2 to TRBJ2-2; 11 bases agree with TRBD2. The germline gives CDR1 SNHLY, CDR2 FYNNEI. V dropped 8 bases and J dropped 5; count of bases not matched to a gene: 4. CDR3 length: 14 amino acids.

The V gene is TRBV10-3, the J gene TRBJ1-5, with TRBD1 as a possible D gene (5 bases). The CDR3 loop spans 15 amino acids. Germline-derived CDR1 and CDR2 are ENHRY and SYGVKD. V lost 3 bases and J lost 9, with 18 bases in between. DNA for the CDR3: TGTGCCATCAGTGACACGGGGCTACAGCGTGGGCCCCAGCATTTT. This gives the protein CAISDTGLQRGPQHF.

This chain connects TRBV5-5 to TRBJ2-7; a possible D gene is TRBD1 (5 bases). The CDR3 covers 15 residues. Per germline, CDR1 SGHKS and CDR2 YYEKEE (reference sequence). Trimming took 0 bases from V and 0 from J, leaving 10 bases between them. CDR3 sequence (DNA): TGTGCCAGCAGCTTGGCGGACACCTACTCCTACGAGCAGTACTTC. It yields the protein CASSLADTYSYEQYF. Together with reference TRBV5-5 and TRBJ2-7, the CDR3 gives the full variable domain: DAGVTQSPTHLIKTRGQQVTLRCSPISGHKSVSWYQQVLGQGPQFIFQYYEKEERGRGNFPDRFSARQFPNYSSELNVNALLLGDSALYLCASSLADTYSYEQYFGPGTRLTVT.

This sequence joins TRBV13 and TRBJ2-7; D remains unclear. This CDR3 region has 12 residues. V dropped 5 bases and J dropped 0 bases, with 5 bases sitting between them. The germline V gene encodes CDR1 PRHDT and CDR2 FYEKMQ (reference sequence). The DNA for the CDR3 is TGTGCCAGCAGCCCCAGCTCCTACGAGCAGTACTTC. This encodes CASSPSSYEQYF.

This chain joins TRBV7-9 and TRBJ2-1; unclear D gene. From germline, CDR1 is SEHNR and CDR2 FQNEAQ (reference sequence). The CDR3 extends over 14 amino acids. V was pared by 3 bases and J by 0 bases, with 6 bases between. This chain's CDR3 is CASSFQSSYNEQFF. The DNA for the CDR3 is TGTGCCAGCAGCTTCCAGAGCTCCTACAATGAGCAGTTCTTC.

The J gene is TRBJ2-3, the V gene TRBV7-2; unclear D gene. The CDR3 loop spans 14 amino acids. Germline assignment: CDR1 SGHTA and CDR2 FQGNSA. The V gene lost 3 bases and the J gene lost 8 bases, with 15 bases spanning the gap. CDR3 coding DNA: TGTGCCAGCAGCTTCAAACCCTCCGGTACTACGCAGTATTTT. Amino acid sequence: CASSFKPSGTTQYF.

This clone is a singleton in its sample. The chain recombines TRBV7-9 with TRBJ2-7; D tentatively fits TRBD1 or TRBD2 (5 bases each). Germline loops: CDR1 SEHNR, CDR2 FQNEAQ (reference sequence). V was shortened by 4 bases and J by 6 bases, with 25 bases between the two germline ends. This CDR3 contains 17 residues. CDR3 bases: TGTGCCAGCAGCTCCCAAGGGGCGGGCTATTATGGGGGCGAGCAGTACTTC. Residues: CASSSQGAGYYGGEQYF.

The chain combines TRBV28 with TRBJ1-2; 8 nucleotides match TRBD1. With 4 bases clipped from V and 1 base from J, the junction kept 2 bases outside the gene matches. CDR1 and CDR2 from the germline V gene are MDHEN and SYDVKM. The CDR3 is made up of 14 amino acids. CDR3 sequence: CASSSGQGNYGYTF. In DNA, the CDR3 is TGTGCCAGCAGTTCCGGACAGGGTAACTATGGCTACACCTTC.

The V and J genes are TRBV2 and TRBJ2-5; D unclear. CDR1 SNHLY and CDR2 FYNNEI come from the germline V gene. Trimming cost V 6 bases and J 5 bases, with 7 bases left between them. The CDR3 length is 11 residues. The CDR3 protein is CASSPRETQYF. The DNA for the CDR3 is TGTGCCAGCAGCCCCAGGGAGACCCAGTACTTC.

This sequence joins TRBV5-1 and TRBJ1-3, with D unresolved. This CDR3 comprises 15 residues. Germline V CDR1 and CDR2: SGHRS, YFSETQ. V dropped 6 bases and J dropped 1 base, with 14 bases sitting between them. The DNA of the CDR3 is TGCGCCAGCACCTCCTTTGGACTATCTGGAAACACCATATATTTT. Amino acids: CASTSFGLSGNTIYF.

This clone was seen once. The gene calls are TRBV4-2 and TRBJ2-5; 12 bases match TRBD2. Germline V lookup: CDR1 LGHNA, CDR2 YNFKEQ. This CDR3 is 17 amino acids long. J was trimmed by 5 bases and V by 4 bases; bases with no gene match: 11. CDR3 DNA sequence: TGTGCCAGCAGCCCCCGCCCTAGCGGGGGGGGCCAGGAGACCCAGTACTTC. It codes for CASSPRPSGGGQETQYF.

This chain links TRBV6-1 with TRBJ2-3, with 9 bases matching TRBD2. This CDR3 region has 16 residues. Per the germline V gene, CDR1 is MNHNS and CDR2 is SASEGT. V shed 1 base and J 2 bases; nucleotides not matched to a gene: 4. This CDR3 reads CASSEDAGGFTDTQYF. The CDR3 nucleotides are TGTGCCAGCAGTGAAGACGCGGGGGGGTTCACAGATACGCAGTATTTT.

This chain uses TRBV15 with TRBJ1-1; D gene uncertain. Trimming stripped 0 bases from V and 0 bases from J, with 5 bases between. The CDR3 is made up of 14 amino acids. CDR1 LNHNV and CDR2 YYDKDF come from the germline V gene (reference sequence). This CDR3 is CATSRDYLNTEAFF. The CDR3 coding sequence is TGTGCCACCAGCAGAGATTACCTGAACACTGAAGCTTTCTTT.

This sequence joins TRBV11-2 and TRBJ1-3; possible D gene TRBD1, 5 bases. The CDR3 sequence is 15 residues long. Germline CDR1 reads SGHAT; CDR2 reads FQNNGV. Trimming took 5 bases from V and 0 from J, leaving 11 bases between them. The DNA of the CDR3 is TGTGCCAGCAGCCCACAGGTTTCCTCTGGAAACACCATATATTTT. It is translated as CASSPQVSSGNTIYF.

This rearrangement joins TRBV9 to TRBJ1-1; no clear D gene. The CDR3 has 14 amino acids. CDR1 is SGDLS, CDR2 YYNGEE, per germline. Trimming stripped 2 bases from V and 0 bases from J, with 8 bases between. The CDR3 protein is CASSVDGMNTEAFF. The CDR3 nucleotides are TGTGCCAGCAGCGTTGACGGTATGAACACTGAAGCTTTCTTT. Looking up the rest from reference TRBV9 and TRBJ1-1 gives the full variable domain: DSGVTQTPKHLITATGQRVTLRCSPRSGDLSVYWYQQSLDQGLQFLIQYYNGEERAKGNILERFSAQQFPDLHSELNLSSLELGDSALYFCASSVDGMNTEAFFGQGTRLTVV.

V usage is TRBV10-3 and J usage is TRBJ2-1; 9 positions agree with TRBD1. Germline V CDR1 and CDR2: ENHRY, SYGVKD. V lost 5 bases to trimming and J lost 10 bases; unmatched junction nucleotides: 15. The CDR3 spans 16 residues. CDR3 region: CAISTGTGMSQTEQFF. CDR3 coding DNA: TGTGCCATCAGTACCGGGACAGGGATGAGCCAAACGGAGCAGTTCTTC.

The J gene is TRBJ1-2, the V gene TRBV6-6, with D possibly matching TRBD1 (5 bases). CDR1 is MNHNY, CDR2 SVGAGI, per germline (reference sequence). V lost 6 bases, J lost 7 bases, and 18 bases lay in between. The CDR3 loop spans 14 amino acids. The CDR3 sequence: CASSLREGSGGYTF. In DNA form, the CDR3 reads TGTGCCAGCAGCCTCAGGGAGGGCTCAGGTGGCTACACCTTC.

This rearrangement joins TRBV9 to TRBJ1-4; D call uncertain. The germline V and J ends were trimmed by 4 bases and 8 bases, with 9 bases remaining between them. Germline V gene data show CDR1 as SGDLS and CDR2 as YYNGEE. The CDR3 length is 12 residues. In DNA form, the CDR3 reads TGTGCCAGCAGCCCAAGAGGAGAAAAACTGTTTTTT. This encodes CASSPRGEKLFF.